This paragraph reports one TCR beta chain. The clone's antigen remains unknown. The record has no base qualities; no much larger clone is one base away. The CDR3 sequence holds 18 residues, the cysteine and phenylalanine included. CDR3 DNA is the only sequence kept; it has 54 bases, read in frame from the first base. Relative to germline, V is missing 1 base and J is missing 0 bases, with 8 bases of the junction outside any gene match. CDR1 and CDR2, looked up from the germline V gene, are SGHRS and YFSETQ. The data originate from a study of lymphopenia after photon versus proton radiotherapy (dated by TCRdb to about 2019). Context from the whole study: The study compared the immunological effects of photon versus proton radiation therapy in patients with gastrointestinal tumors who developed high-grade lymphopenia. A cohort of around 20 patients with gastrointestinal tumors who received either photon or proton therapy and subsequently developed lymphopenia was included. The study aimed to characterize how the two radiation modalities differ in their impact on the immune system.

General findings and caveats noted by the study authors: After the lymphocyte count nadir, oligoclonal expansion, especially of CD8+ Temra cells, was observed in photon-treated repertoires, and the drop in diversity was driven by this expansion. During treatment, patients who received proton therapy stayed relatively stable, whereas patients who received photon therapy lost naive T cells and TCR diversity and gained effector/memory populations. Across the cohort, among patients who died, a greater drop in TCR diversity after the nadir was inversely correlated with overall survival time. The survival association was examined only in patients who died, and the authors described better survival with proton therapy as a possibility, not as a demonstrated result.

Libraries were made using the immunoSEQ multiplex PCR assay. Alongside multiparametric flow cytometry, deep sequencing of rearranged TCR beta loci was used to profile the T cell repertoires. Entries here come from immuneACCESS through TCRdb and include only in-frame sequences with V and J called. Some clones fail to appear in such tables; in the studies checked, an unresolved V gene covers under half of the shortfall, and the cause of the remainder is unknown. Present in this sample are 20,000 to 30,000 clones, 82% of which were seen just once. The ten largest clones take up less than 25% of the sample.

The sequence is built from TRBV5-1 and TRBJ2-3; the central 10 bases match TRBD1. Sequenced here: peripheral blood, sampled from a patient treated with proton-based radiotherapy. The sequence came from a woman aged 70 to 79 with pancreatic cancer. Here the CDR3 is given as CASSLPLGTGDSTDTQYF. The base sequence is TGCGCCAGCAGCTTGCCCCTCGGGACAGGGGACAGCACAGATACGCAGTATTTT.